What follows is one T cell receptor (beta chain) and its context. Its antigen is undetermined. This entry belongs to a study of blood T cells in healthy people across ages. Study observations and caveats: TCR beta diversity per million T cells fell roughly linearly with age.

Germline V lookup: CDR1 GTSNPN, CDR2 SVGIG (reference sequence). The CDR3 runs to 13 residues. Trimming removed 0 bases at V and 3 bases at J, with 9 bases between. The authors ran a second PCR of 7 to 11 cycles using a sample-barcoded 5' primer and a J-beta primer mix. Each CDR3 protein is one row after TCRdb ran MiXCR on the 5' RACE reads. The sample comprises more than 650,000 distinct CDR3 sequences, roughly 25% of which are singletons, and 3% rests with the top ten. Researchers report isolating at least 7 million PBMCs per sample. These sequences were also reported in another study, on T cells of mothers and their children. In that study: Whatever RNA was extracted went entirely into cDNA synthesis, at approximately 1.4 ug per 15 ul.

Sequenced sample: blood. The sequence was obtained from a boy between 5 and 17 years old in good health. The V gene is TRBV30, the J gene TRBJ2-7; D is undetermined. CDR3 DNA sequence: TGTGCCTGGAGTGTAACAGCTTTCTACGAGCAGTACTTC. The encoded protein is CAWSVTAFYEQYF.